The 18 T cell receptor beta chains listed next were all sequenced from one sample in a study of blood T cell repertoires in COVID-19. TCRdb's copy holds only in-frame clones and misses some; the assay was immunoSEQ multiplex PCR. This sample carries about 270,000 clones, around 86% of them seen once, and the ten largest clones take about 8.8%. Sample: peripheral blood. These receptors all stem from a man in his forties or fifties with active or convalescent COVID-19.

The rearrangement links TRBV24-1 to TRBJ2-3; D unclear. This CDR3 is built from 14 residues. The V end was cut by 9 bases, the J end by 2 bases, with 14 bases between. Per germline, CDR1 KGHDR and CDR2 SFDVKD. As DNA, the CDR3 is TGTGCCACCGAAGGCCGGAGTCCCACAGATACGCAGTATTTT. It yields the protein CATEGRSPTDTQYF.

The chain employs TRBV7-2 and TRBJ1-6, with 8 bases identical to TRBD1. The V gene's germline CDR1 is SGHTA and CDR2 FQGNSA. Losses at the gene ends were 4 bases for V and 0 bases for J; bases not matched to a gene: 8. The CDR3 has 18 residues. CDR3 nucleotides: TGTGCCAGCAGCTCTCGGACAGGGCCCCGCTCCTATAATTCACCCCTCCACTTT. This translates into CASSSRTGPRSYNSPLHF.

The CDR3 bases are TGTGCCAGCGGCGGGAACACCGGGGAGCTGTTTTTT. Translation gives CASGGNTGELFF. The genes are TRBV2 and TRBJ2-2; D unclear. V was pared by 8 bases and J by 1 base, with 5 bases between. The germline V gene has CDR1 SNHLY and CDR2 FYNNEI. This CDR3 contains 12 residues.

The rearrangement uses TRBV2 and TRBJ1-2; TRBD1 agrees at 10 bases. The V and J ends lost 9 bases and 4 bases, in that order; junction bases with no gene match: 5. The CDR3 totals 13 residues. Germline V gene data show CDR1 as SNHLY and CDR2 as FYNNEI. This chain's CDR3 is CAREGQGTYGYTF. DNA of the CDR3: TGTGCCAGAGAGGGACAGGGGACCTATGGCTACACCTTC.

This chain connects TRBV5-5 to TRBJ1-5, with D perhaps matching TRBD1 (5 bases). This CDR3 is built from 14 residues. Trimming removed 3 bases at V and 6 bases at J, with 13 bases between. Germline V gene sequence: CDR1 SGHKS, CDR2 YYEKEE (reference sequence). This CDR3 is CASSSVDTGQPQHF. The CDR3 DNA reads as TGTGCCAGCAGCTCTGTGGACACTGGTCAGCCCCAGCATTTT.

This chain uses TRBV4-1 with TRBJ1-2, with a tentative D call TRBD1 (6 bases). Germline values: CDR1 MGHRA, CDR2 YSYEKL. The CDR3 consists of 18 residues. The germline V and J ends were trimmed by 0 bases and 4 bases, with 21 bases remaining between them. The DNA for the CDR3 is TGCGCCAGCAGCCAAGAGTCCCCCCATCTTACAGGGACCTATGGCTACACCTTC. Translation gives CASSQESPHLTGTYGYTF.

This chain connects TRBV7-6 to TRBJ2-7, with 9 bases fitting TRBD1. Germline CDR1 and CDR2: SGHVS and FNYEAQ. This CDR3 spans 14 amino acids. V lost 5 bases, J lost 1 base, and 3 bases stayed unmatched. Here the CDR3 reads CASSQDRGSYEQYF. CDR3 DNA sequence: TGTGCCAGCAGCCAAGACAGGGGGTCCTACGAGCAGTACTTC.

The chain combines TRBV5-1 with TRBJ1-1, with D tentatively TRBD1 (5 bases). Germline assignment: CDR1 SGHRS and CDR2 YFSETQ. V was cut by 4 bases and J by 1 base, with 8 bases left in between. The CDR3 contains 13 residues. The CDR3 loop reads CASSAGRNTEAFF. The CDR3 coding sequence is TGCGCCAGCAGCGCGGGGCGGAACACTGAAGCTTTCTTT.

The V gene is TRBV28, the J gene TRBJ1-1; D call uncertain. Germline CDR1 reads MDHEN; CDR2 reads SYDVKM. Deletions cut 6 bases from V and 1 base from J, with 6 bases between. The CDR3 contains 12 residues. This CDR3 reads CASRVANTEAFF. DNA for the CDR3: TGTGCCAGCAGGGTGGCGAACACTGAAGCTTTCTTT.

The rearrangement joins TRBV4-2 to TRBJ1-4; D may be TRBD1 (5 bases). The V end was cut by 0 bases, the J end by 8 bases, with 13 bases between. CDR3 length equals 15 residues. Germline values: CDR1 LGHNA, CDR2 YNFKEQ. The CDR3 DNA sequence: TGTGCCAGCAGCCAAGATCAGGGTCCCAGGGAAAAACTGTTTTTT. Translated: CASSQDQGPREKLFF.

This chain joins TRBV11-2 and TRBJ2-2; D remains ambiguous. Trimming stripped 5 bases from V and 1 base from J, with 8 bases between. Germline V gene lookup returns CDR1 SGHAT and CDR2 FQNNGV. The CDR3 sequence is 14 residues long. CDR3 DNA sequence: TGTGCCAGCAGCGTTTCACTGAACACCGGGGAGCTGTTTTTT. Encoded protein: CASSVSLNTGELFF.

The V gene is TRBV28, the J gene TRBJ2-7; TRBD1 matches at 7 bases. Germline CDR1 MDHEN, CDR2 SYDVKM. The V gene end was trimmed by 3 bases and the J gene end by 9 bases; junction bases not matched to a gene: 8. This CDR3 contains 13 residues. The CDR3 DNA sequence: TGTGCCAGCAGTTTGGGGACAGCCACGGGGCAGTACTTC. It specifies CASSLGTATGQYF.

The chain combines TRBV28 with TRBJ2-1; 8 nucleotides agree with TRBD2. Germline values: CDR1 MDHEN, CDR2 SYDVKM. Trimming cost V 6 bases and J 4 bases; bases outside gene matches: 5. This CDR3 is built from 14 residues. The DNA of the CDR3 is TGTGCCAGCAGAAGCGGGGGCCGGTACAATGAGCAGTTCTTC. Amino acids: CASRSGGRYNEQFF. The full variable domain, completed using reference TRBV28 and TRBJ2-1, is DVKVTQSSRYLVKRTGEKVFLECVQDMDHENMFWYRQDPGLGLRLIYFSYDVKMKEKGDIPEGYSVSREKKERFSLILESASTNQTSMYLCASRSGGRYNEQFFGPGTRLTVL.

CDR3 bases: TGTGCCAGCAGTTTGGGGGACAGGAATGAAAAACTGTTTTTT. Residues: CASSLGDRNEKLFF. The chain links TRBV28 to TRBJ1-4, with 8 bases that match TRBD1. J gave up 5 bases and V 3 bases, and 2 bases lay outside the gene matches. Germline loops: CDR1 MDHEN, CDR2 SYDVKM. The CDR3 is 14 amino acids.

The chain links TRBV14 to TRBJ1-1; maybe TRBD1 (6 bases). CDR1 is SGHDN and CDR2 is FVKESK in the germline V gene. V lost 4 bases and J lost 5, with 11 bases in between. CDR3 length: 13 amino acids. The CDR3 loop is CASSRTGTTEAFF. The CDR3 nucleotides are TGTGCCAGCAGCCGAACAGGGACGACTGAAGCTTTCTTT.

The count of this clone is one. This chain uses TRBV5-6 with TRBJ1-4, with a tentative D call TRBD1 (5 bases). Germline V gene sequence: CDR1 SGHDT, CDR2 YYEEEE. V dropped 2 bases and J dropped 0 bases, with 8 bases sitting between them. The CDR3 loop spans 15 amino acids. CDR3 in amino acids: CASSFLTATNEKLFF. CDR3 DNA: TGTGCCAGCAGCTTTCTGACAGCAACTAATGAAAAACTGTTTTTT. Using reference TRBV5-6 and TRBJ1-4 for the parts outside the CDR3, the full variable domain is DAGVTQSPTHLIKTRGQQVTLRCSPKSGHDTVSWYQQALGQGPQFIFQYYEEEERQRGNFPDRFSGHQFPNYSSELNVNALLLGDSALYLCASSFLTATNEKLFFGSGTQLSVL.

The count of this clone is one. The junction departs from germline at one end; a sequencing error may be responsible. V gene TRBV6-5 combines with J gene TRBJ1-1, with TRBD1 as a possible D gene (5 bases). The CDR3 length is 13 residues. CDR1 and CDR2 from the germline V gene are MNHEY and SVGAGI. CDR3 DNA: TGTGCCAGCAGAAAGGAATCGGACACTGAAGTTTTCTTT. This sequence encodes CASRKESDTEVFF.

The CDR3 protein is CASSLDRLNEQFF. The DNA of the CDR3 is TGCGCCAGCAGCTTAGACAGACTCAATGAGCAGTTCTTC. The chain joins TRBV5-1 to TRBJ2-1; a weak D match, TRBD1 (5 bases). Germline V lookup: CDR1 SGHRS, CDR2 YFSETQ. The CDR3 has 13 amino acids. Trimming pared 2 bases from V and 6 bases from J, leaving 9 bases between.